A single sample is the source of the 10 T cell receptor beta chains below, sequenced in a study of low-dose radiotherapy and immunotherapy resistance in tumors. Time point here: before trial treatment. First-strand cDNA used TRAV- and TRBV-specific primers, covering alpha and beta chains. TCRs were put through approximately 20 PCR cycles of amplification with Phusion. A constant-region primer and the V-primer adapter served as the primer pair. TCRdb redid the calling of the reads with MiXCR, one entry per CDR3 protein. The sample includes 80,000 to 90,000 distinct CDR3 sequences, over 15% of them seen just once. The source material was PBMCs, sampled before treatment. All receptors derive from a male donor with prostate cancer.

This clonotype was observed at least ten times. V is TRBV20-1 and J is TRBJ2-6; tentative D call: TRBD1 (5 bases). Germline CDR1 is DFQATT and CDR2 is SNEGSKA (reference sequence). CDR3 length equals 17 residues. V lost 1 base, J lost 0 bases, and 13 bases lay in between. CDR3 sequence reads: CSARGEQVSSGANVLTF. CDR3 bases: TGCAGTGCTAGAGGGGAACAGGTATCCTCTGGGGCCAACGTCCTGACTTTC.

This clonotype was detected many times. One end of the junction fails to match germline, which may point to a read error. This chain links TRBV11-2 with TRBJ1-1; D is perhaps TRBD1 (6 bases). Germline V gene data show CDR1 as SGHAT and CDR2 as FQNNGV. This CDR3 is 15 amino acids long. CDR3 in DNA: TGTGCCAGCAGGTTAGACCTAGGGGGGTCCATTGAAGCTTTCTTT. Translation: CASRLDLGGSIEAFF.

The sample holds many counts of this clonotype. The chain is built from TRBV11-2 and TRBJ2-7; the D gene could be TRBD1 or TRBD2 (5 bases each). The CDR3 is 14 amino acids. Germline CDR1 and CDR2: SGHAT and FQNNGV. V lost 5 bases to trimming and J lost 4 bases, with 15 bases between them. CDR3 in DNA: TGTGCCAGCAGCCCACGTCGGGGACCTTACGAGCAGTACTTC. Amino acids: CASSPRRGPYEQYF.

At least ten counts were recorded for this clonotype. J is TRBJ2-1 and V is TRBV20-1, with TRBD2 identical over 8 bases. V was pared by 2 bases and J by 6 bases, with 9 bases of the junction left unmatched. The CDR3 is 15 residues long. Germline CDR1 reads DFQATT; CDR2 reads SNEGSKA (reference sequence). The CDR3 DNA reads TGCAGTGCTAGAAGAAGCGGGGGCGCTGGCAATGAGCAGTTCTTC. Translated, it gives CSARRSGGAGNEQFF.

The V gene is TRBV9, the J gene TRBJ2-6; D call uncertain. This CDR3 is 18 amino acids long. The germline V gene encodes CDR1 SGDLS and CDR2 YYNGEE. Trimming removed 0 bases from V and 0 bases from J, with 13 bases in between. The CDR3 reads CASSVVFSGYSGANVLTF. The CDR3 bases are TGTGCCAGCAGCGTAGTATTCAGTGGTTACTCTGGGGCCAACGTCCTGACTTTC.

This clonotype has ten or more counts. V and J are TRBV20-1 and TRBJ1-2, with D possibly being TRBD1 (6 bases). Germline values: CDR1 DFQATT, CDR2 SNEGSKA (reference sequence). The CDR3 has 14 residues. Trimming removed 3 bases at V and 4 bases at J, with 15 bases between. This CDR3 reads CSASPRTDPYGYTF. The CDR3 DNA reads as TGCAGTGCTAGCCCTCGGACAGACCCCTATGGCTACACCTTC.

Ten or more counts support this clonotype. The chain combines TRBV18 with TRBJ2-1; D is perhaps TRBD2 (6 bases). This CDR3 spans 14 amino acids. Germline loops: CDR1 KGHSH, CDR2 LQKENI. The V and J ends lost 7 bases and 5 bases respectively, with 15 bases between them. Written as DNA, the CDR3 is TGTGCCAGCTATAGGGCTAGCGAGGACAATGAGCAGTTCTTC. This codes for CASYRASEDNEQFF.

V gene TRBV19 combines with J gene TRBJ2-3; 15 nucleotides align to TRBD2. This CDR3 has 20 residues. J was trimmed by 2 bases and V by 4 bases; bases with no gene match: 13. The germline V gene encodes CDR1 LNHDA and CDR2 SQIVND (reference sequence). The CDR3 DNA follows: TGTGCCAGTAGTAGGGCCGGGACTAGCGGGGGGACTCGCTACACAGATACGCAGTATTTT. It yields the protein CASSRAGTSGGTRYTDTQYF.

The CDR3 spells CATSDSRTSGYTQYF. The CDR3 DNA reads as TGTGCCACCAGTGATTCCAGGACTAGCGGTTATACGCAGTATTTT. V is TRBV24-1 and J is TRBJ2-3; 10 bases line up with TRBD2. Germline trimming cut 2 bases from V and 7 bases from J; bases unmatched to any gene: 5. The CDR3 runs to 15 residues. The germline V gene encodes CDR1 KGHDR and CDR2 SFDVKD.

This clonotype was counted many times. V usage is TRBV12-3 or TRBV12-4 and J usage is TRBJ1-5; 11 nucleotides align to TRBD1. The CDR3 consists of 15 residues. J lost 1 base, V lost 7 bases, and 3 bases had no gene match. CDR3 in amino acids: CASTRDRGSNQPQHF. The CDR3, as DNA: TGTGCCAGCACCCGGGACAGGGGGAGCAATCAGCCCCAGCATTTT.